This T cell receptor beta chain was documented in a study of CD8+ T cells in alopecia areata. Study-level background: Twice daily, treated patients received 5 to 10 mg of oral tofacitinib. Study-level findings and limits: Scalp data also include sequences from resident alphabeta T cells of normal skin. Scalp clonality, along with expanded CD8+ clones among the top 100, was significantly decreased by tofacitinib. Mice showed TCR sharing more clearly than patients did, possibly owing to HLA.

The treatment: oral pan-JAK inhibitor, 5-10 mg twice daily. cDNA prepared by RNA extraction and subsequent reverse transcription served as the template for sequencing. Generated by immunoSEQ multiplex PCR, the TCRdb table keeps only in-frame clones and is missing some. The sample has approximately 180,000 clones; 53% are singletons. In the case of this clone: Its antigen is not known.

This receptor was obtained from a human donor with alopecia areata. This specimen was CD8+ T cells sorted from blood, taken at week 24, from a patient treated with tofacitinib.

In DNA, the CDR3 is TGTGCTAGTGGTTTGAGAGAGGAGGGCACTGAAGCTTTCTTT. It is translated as CASGLREEGTEAFF. V and J are TRBV12-5 and TRBJ1-1, with unresolved D. V dropped 2 bases and J dropped 4 bases, with 11 bases sitting between them. This CDR3 has 14 residues. Looked up from germline, CDR1 is LGHNT and CDR2 is FRNRAP.